One sample yielded the 21 T cell receptor beta chains listed below, sequenced in a study of regulatory T cells in long-lasting Graves disease. TCR beta libraries were built with iRepertoire HTBI primers and Arm-PCR of CDR3 regions. TCRdb used MiXCR to reprocess the multiplex PCR reads, holding one entry per CDR3 protein. The sample contains a few hundred thousand distinct CDR3 sequences, 16% of which appear only once. Sample time point: newly diagnosed GD, antithyroid drugs for less than 3 months. RNA isolated from PBMCs was used to make the TCR library. The same sample was also studied in work on T cells in Graves' hyperthyroidism and ophthalmopathy.

The specimen comprised peripheral blood mononuclear cells (PBMCs), sampled at new diagnosis, from a patient treated with antithyroid drugs. The source is a man between 35 and 55 years old with Graves disease.

This clonotype was counted ten times or more. The chain recombines TRBV2 with TRBJ2-7; 14 bases are a match to TRBD2. This CDR3 is built from 14 residues. The germline CDR1 and CDR2 sequences are SNHLY and FYNNEI. The CDR3 loop reads CSLSGGLAGVEQYF. DNA of the CDR3: TGTTCCTTGAGTGGGGGACTAGCGGGGGTCGAGCAGTACTTC.

The sample holds many counts of this clonotype. The J gene is TRBJ2-7, the V gene TRBV5-1; D not resolved. Germline V CDR1 and CDR2: SGHRS, YFSETQ. Trimming took 1 base from V and 2 from J, leaving 13 bases between them. This CDR3 has 15 residues. CDR3 sequence reads: CASSLSPDGPYEQYF. In nucleotides, the CDR3 is TGCGCCAGCAGCTTGTCCCCCGACGGTCCCTACGAGCAGTACTTC.

This clonotype was seen at least ten times. The V gene is TRBV4-1, the J gene TRBJ1-4, with a tentative D call TRBD1 (6 bases). Per the germline V gene, CDR1 is MGHRA and CDR2 is YSYEKL. This CDR3 region has 14 residues. V was cut by 3 bases and J by 4 bases, with 9 bases left in between. CDR3 DNA sequence: TGCGCCAGCAGCCAGGACAGATATAATGAAAAACTGTTTTTT. Its protein product is CASSQDRYNEKLFF.

This clonotype occurred many times. V and J are TRBV6-1 and TRBJ2-3, with 8 bases lining up with TRBD2. The CDR3 runs to 18 residues. Germline V gives CDR1 MNHNS, CDR2 SASEGT. Germline trimming cut 6 bases from V and 0 bases from J; bases unmatched to any gene: 14. The CDR3 loop reads CASRTGGGLKISTDTQYF. The CDR3 DNA reads as TGTGCCAGCAGGACCGGCGGGGGGCTAAAGATAAGCACAGATACGCAGTATTTT.

This clonotype was detected ten times or more. The rearrangement links TRBV24-1 to TRBJ2-3; D not certain. The CDR3 contains 14 residues. Looked up from germline, CDR1 is KGHDR and CDR2 is SFDVKD. Trimming removed 0 bases from V and 2 bases from J, with 5 bases in between. CDR3 DNA sequence: TGTGCCACCAGTGATTTGGGAGCCACAGATACGCAGTATTTT. This encodes CATSDLGATDTQYF.

This clonotype has a handful of counts. This chain joins TRBV30 and TRBJ2-3; maybe TRBD2 (6 bases). The CDR3 sequence is 14 residues long. V was cut by 2 bases and J by 2 bases, with 11 bases left in between. From germline, CDR1 is GTSNPN and CDR2 SVGIG (reference sequence). As DNA, the CDR3 is TGTGCCTGGAGTCCGGGGGAGGTCACAGATACGCAGTATTTT. It specifies CAWSPGEVTDTQYF.

In its sample, this clonotype was seen many times. This chain links TRBV5-1 with TRBJ1-1; the D gene is possibly TRBD1 (5 bases). Germline loops: CDR1 SGHRS, CDR2 YFSETQ. V gave up 0 bases and J gave up 1 base, with 10 bases separating them. The CDR3 length is 15 residues. The CDR3 sequence is CASSLVWGQNTEAFF. For the CDR3, the DNA is TGCGCCAGCAGCTTGGTGTGGGGCCAGAACACTGAAGCTTTCTTT. Variable domain in full (rest from reference TRBV5-1 and TRBJ1-1): KAGVTQTPRYLIKTRGQQVTLSCSPISGHRSVSWYQQTPGQGLQFLFEYFSETQRNKGNFPGRFSGRQFSNSRSEMNVSTLELGDSALYLCASSLVWGQNTEAFFGQGTRLTVV.

This clonotype was detected ten times or more. V and J are TRBV6-2 or TRBV6-3 and TRBJ1-5, with 7 positions matching TRBD1. Germline V gene lookup returns CDR1 MNHEY and CDR2 SVGEGT. V lost 0 bases and J lost 0; bases outside the gene matches: 11. The length of the CDR3 is 19 residues. CDR3 amino acids: CASSYSWRTGRYSNQPQHF. CDR3 DNA: TGTGCCAGCAGTTACTCTTGGAGGACAGGCCGGTATAGCAATCAGCCCCAGCATTTT.

The chain employs TRBV4-1 and TRBJ2-1; TRBD2 agrees at 8 bases. With 4 bases clipped from V and 5 bases from J, the junction kept 13 bases outside the gene matches. Germline assignment: CDR1 MGHRA and CDR2 YSYEKL. The CDR3 extends over 17 amino acids. The CDR3 DNA sequence: TGCGCCAGCAGCCTCCGGGGGGGGGCAGAACTAGACAATGAGCAGTTCTTC. Encoded protein: CASSLRGGAELDNEQFF.

The genes are TRBV18 and TRBJ2-2; 9 bases are shared with TRBD1. CDR3 length: 15 residues. Unmatched junction bases numbered 6, after V lost 5 bases and J lost 5 bases. From germline, CDR1 is KGHSH and CDR2 LQKENI. CDR3 sequence (DNA): TGTGCCAGCTCAAGATGGACAGGGGATACCGGGGAGCTGTTTTTT. The encoded protein is CASSRWTGDTGELFF.

To note about this clonotype: This may be a read error: a much more frequent sequence differs by one nucleotide. The chain combines TRBV11-3 with TRBJ2-1, with D possibly matching TRBD2 (7 bases). Looked up from germline, CDR1 is SGHNT and CDR2 is YENEEA. Trimming shortened V by 0 bases and J by 5 bases, and 14 bases separated the two germline ends. The length of the CDR3 is 16 residues. The DNA of the CDR3 is TGTGCCAGCAGCTTAGAGTTTAGGGGGGGGAACAATGAGCAGTTCTTC. Its protein product is CASSLEFRGGNNEQFF.

This clonotype was recorded many times. A clone one base away is much larger, so this may be a read error. The chain links TRBV7-9 to TRBJ1-1; TRBD1 aligns across 7 bases. J was trimmed by 3 bases and V by 4 bases; bases with no gene match: 2. Per the germline V gene, CDR1 is SEHNR and CDR2 is FQNEAQ (reference sequence). This CDR3 spans 13 amino acids. CDR3: CASSYTGDTEAFF. In DNA, the CDR3 is TGTGCCAGCAGCTACACAGGGGACACTGAAGCTTTCTTT.

This clonotype was counted only a few times. The chain carries TRBV7-8 and TRBJ2-3; no clear D gene. Germline CDR1 SGHVS, CDR2 FQNEAQ. The CDR3 runs 16 residues. Trimming shortened V by 0 bases and J by 1 base, and 11 bases separated the two germline ends. The CDR3 coding sequence is TGTGCCAGCAGCTTAGCGCAAGTTGGGGGCACAGATACGCAGTATTTT. Translated: CASSLAQVGGTDTQYF.

Turning to this clonotype: A read error likely explains this, since a far larger clone differs by one base. The genes are TRBV3-1 and TRBJ2-1; D possibly corresponds to TRBD2 (7 bases). The germline V and J ends were trimmed by 4 bases and 10 bases, with 20 bases remaining between them. The CDR3 extends over 15 amino acids. CDR1 and CDR2 (germline): LGHDT, YNNKEL (reference sequence). The DNA for the CDR3 is TGTGCCAGCAGCCTCAAGAGGGGGGGACGAGACGAGCAGTTCTTC. Amino acids: CASSLKRGGRDEQFF.

The V and J genes are TRBV4-2 and TRBJ2-1; 12 nucleotides line up with TRBD2. The V gene end was trimmed by 0 bases and the J gene end by 10 bases; junction bases not matched to a gene: 7. CDR1 LGHNA and CDR2 YNFKEQ come from the germline V gene. The CDR3 covers 16 residues. This chain's CDR3 is CASSQDPSGGAREQFF. The CDR3 DNA sequence: TGTGCCAGCAGCCAAGATCCTAGCGGGGGGGCCAGGGAGCAGTTCTTC.

The V gene is TRBV4-1, the J gene TRBJ1-2; D ambiguous. Germline V gene sequence: CDR1 MGHRA, CDR2 YSYEKL. CDR3 size: 16 residues. The germline V and J ends were trimmed by 6 bases and 6 bases, with 23 bases remaining between them. The CDR3 is CASRPRTGVKFHGYTF. The CDR3 coding sequence is TGCGCCAGCAGGCCAAGAACCGGGGTCAAATTTCATGGCTACACCTTC.

The CDR3: CASSERYPGTDTQYF. The CDR3 DNA reads as TGTGCCAGCAGTGAAAGGTATCCGGGCACAGATACGCAGTATTTT. The chain couples TRBV2 to TRBJ2-3; D is undetermined. With 2 bases removed from V and 1 base from J, the gap between germline ends came to 10 bases. Germline lookup yields CDR1 SNHLY and CDR2 FYNNEI. This CDR3 comprises 15 residues.

Points on this clonotype: A single base separates this from a much larger clone, so it may be a read error. The rearrangement uses TRBV18 and TRBJ2-7, with 8 positions matching TRBD1. The CDR3 loop spans 13 amino acids. Germline V gene lookup returns CDR1 KGHSH and CDR2 LQKENI. The CDR3 sequence is CASPPWTGTEQYF. CDR3 DNA: TGTGCCAGCCCACCCTGGACAGGGACCGAGCAGTACTTC.

The chain recombines TRBV7-9 with TRBJ2-3; D gene uncertain. V was cut by 10 bases and J by 4 bases, with 15 bases left in between. Germline lookup yields CDR1 SEHNR and CDR2 FQNEAQ (reference sequence). CDR3 length: 13 residues. The CDR3 nucleotides read TGTGCCACCAAGCCCCTACCCCCAGATACGCAGTATTTT. The encoded protein is CATKPLPPDTQYF. Full variable domain (rest looked up from reference TRBV7-9 and TRBJ2-3): DTGVSQNPRHKITKRGQNVTFRCDPISEHNRLYWYRQTLGQGPEFLTYFQNEAQLEKSRLLSDRFSAERPKGSFSTLEIQRTEQGDSAMYLCATKPLPPDTQYFGPGTRLTVL.

This clonotype was picked up a small number of times. Since no conserved phenylalanine or tryptophan closes the CDR3, a read error is the likely cause. V gene TRBV24-1 combines with J gene TRBJ1-5; 8 positions match TRBD1. Germline V lookup: CDR1 KGHDR, CDR2 SFDVKD. V was clipped by 7 bases and J by 6 bases; unmatched bases: 4. The CDR3 runs to 13 residues. CDR3 nucleotides: TGTGCCACCAGCAGAGACAGGGGTCAGCCCCAGCATCTT. It yields the protein CATSRDRGQPQHL.

Comments on this clonotype: No conserved phenylalanine or tryptophan ends this CDR3, so it is likely a read error. This chain links TRBV5-1 with TRBJ2-3; weak D call: TRBD1 (5 bases). V lost 0 bases, J lost 0 bases, and 11 bases lay in between. The CDR3 has 16 residues. The germline gives CDR1 SGHRS, CDR2 YFSETQ. The CDR3 bases are TGCGCCAGCAGCTTGGAAGCAGGGTGGAGCACAGATACGCAGTATCTT. This encodes CASSLEAGWSTDTQYL.